These 24 T cell receptor beta chains were all obtained from the same sample, sequenced in a study of cytomegalovirus exposure and HLA in healthy donors. The PCR employed 60 Vbeta primers together with 13 Jbeta primers. Produced via immunoSEQ multiplex PCR; TCRdb's table is partial and in-frame only. This table holds 110,000 or so clones, around 84% found once. Sequences were obtained from PBMCs. The receptor set was obtained from a young man in good health and CMV-seronegative.

The chain links TRBV6-4 to TRBJ2-1, with a possible D match to TRBD2 (5 bases). The CDR3 loop spans 17 amino acids. Trimming removed 3 bases from V and 0 bases from J, with 15 bases in between. The germline V gene has CDR1 MRHNA and CDR2 SNTAGT. The CDR3 sequence is CASSEGVASSSYNEQFF. The DNA for the CDR3 is TGTGCCAGCAGTGAGGGAGTAGCGAGCAGCTCCTACAATGAGCAGTTCTTC.

This chain uses TRBV9 with TRBJ1-6; the D is unclear. Germline-derived CDR1 and CDR2 are SGDLS and YYNGEE. Between the trimmed V and J ends, which lost 0 bases and 10 bases, there was a span of 11 bases. This CDR3 region has 14 residues. CDR3 nucleotides: TGTGCCAGCAGCGTAGGGGGAGGAGGGTCACCCCTCCACTTT. Its translation: CASSVGGGGSPLHF.

The chain links TRBV19 to TRBJ2-1; TRBD2 matches at 8 bases. This CDR3 has 14 amino acids. Germline lookup yields CDR1 LNHDA and CDR2 SQIVND (reference sequence). V gave up 6 bases and J gave up 4 bases; unmatched junction bases: 5. The CDR3 nucleotides read TGTGCCAGTAGCGAAAGCGGGAGATACAATGAGCAGTTCTTC. Its translation is CASSESGRYNEQFF.

The V and J genes are TRBV4-1 and TRBJ1-3; TRBD1 is a possible D gene (5 bases). Germline V gene sequence: CDR1 MGHRA, CDR2 YSYEKL. V was cut by 3 bases and J by 4 bases, with 13 bases left in between. This CDR3 spans 15 amino acids. Here the CDR3 DNA reads TGCGCCAGCAGCCATACAGGAACTACGGGAAACACCATATATTTT. Residues: CASSHTGTTGNTIYF.

V is TRBV4-1 and J is TRBJ1-1; D perhaps matches TRBD1 (6 bases). The CDR3 runs 14 residues. Germline V gene lookup returns CDR1 MGHRA and CDR2 YSYEKL. Trimming left V 0 bases short and J 4 bases short, with 9 bases between. CDR3 nucleotides: TGCGCCAGCAGCCAAGATCGAGGGGGCACTGAAGCTTTCTTT. Translated, it gives CASSQDRGGTEAFF.

This rearrangement joins TRBV6-6 to TRBJ1-1; a weak D match, TRBD1 (6 bases). Germline lookup yields CDR1 MNHNY and CDR2 SVGAGI (reference sequence). The CDR3 runs to 13 residues. V lost 5 bases and J lost 3, with 10 bases in between. CDR3 DNA: TGTGCCAGCAGTCCCCAGGGGTACACTGAAGCTTTCTTT. As protein: CASSPQGYTEAFF.

Worth noting for this clone: The junction shows a germline mismatch at one end, possibly a read error. The V and J genes are TRBV4-3 and TRBJ1-1; a weak D match, TRBD1 (6 bases). This CDR3 is 14 amino acids long. Germline CDR1 reads LGHNA; CDR2 reads YSLEER. CDR3 sequence: CAGSPRGGNTEAFF. CDR3 bases: TGCGCCGGCAGCCCCCGAGGGGGGAACACTGAAGCTTTCTTT.

The CDR3 region has the DNA TGTGCCAGTAGTATAGGGGCAGGGGGCAACTATGGCTACACCTTC. It specifies CASSIGAGGNYGYTF. The rearrangement uses TRBV19 and TRBJ1-2, with 8 bases matching TRBD1. With V trimmed by 1 base and J by 2 bases, 3 bases remained unmatched. CDR1 is LNHDA, CDR2 SQIVND, per germline (reference sequence). This CDR3 spans 15 amino acids.

J is TRBJ2-7 and V is TRBV2; 8 positions agree with TRBD1. With V trimmed by 5 bases and J by 7 bases, 7 bases remained unmatched. The CDR3 has 13 amino acids. Germline CDR1 is SNHLY and CDR2 is FYNNEI. DNA for the CDR3: TGTGCCAGCAGTATAGGACAGGGTAGAGAGCAGTACTTC. Amino acids: CASSIGQGREQYF.

J is TRBJ1-6 and V is TRBV11-2; D is uncertain. The ends were cut back, 2 bases at V and 3 bases at J, with 14 bases in the middle. The CDR3 contains 17 residues. The germline CDR1 and CDR2 sequences are SGHAT and FQNNGV. Here the CDR3 reads CASSLSVGGDYNSPLHF. Here the CDR3 DNA reads TGTGCCAGCAGCTTATCGGTTGGCGGAGACTATAATTCACCCCTCCACTTT.

This clone was observed a handful of times. The chain couples TRBV7-8 to TRBJ1-3; 7 bases align to TRBD1. V lost 6 bases to trimming and J lost 4 bases; unmatched junction nucleotides: 6. CDR1 and CDR2 (germline): SGHVS, FQNEAQ. The CDR3 extends over 14 amino acids. The CDR3 DNA sequence: TGTGCCAGCAGACCCGGGACAGTAGGAAACACCATATATTTT. Encoded protein: CASRPGTVGNTIYF.

This clone came up once. The chain joins TRBV5-4 to TRBJ2-5; possible D gene TRBD1, 5 bases. The end of the DNA is better explained by TRBJ2-7, so the J call may be wrong. Germline assignment: CDR1 SGHNT and CDR2 YYREEE (reference sequence). The CDR3 contains 13 residues. The CDR3 DNA follows: TGTGCCAGCAGCTTGATCAAGGGGCACGAGCAGTACTTC. It codes for CASSLIKGHEQYF.

The rearrangement joins TRBV5-3 to TRBJ2-2, with 8 positions matching TRBD2. TRBV5-3 is identified as an open reading frame with a role that is uncertain. V was pared by 5 bases and J by 5 bases, with 8 bases of the junction left unmatched. The CDR3 is 15 residues long. CDR3 DNA: TGTGCCAGAAGGACAAGCGGGGGAAATACCGGGGAGCTGTTTTTT. Protein product: CARRTSGGNTGELFF.

The chain is built from TRBV5-6 and TRBJ1-5; 8 positions match TRBD1. CDR1 SGHDT and CDR2 YYEEEE come from the germline V gene. J was trimmed by 7 bases and V by 4 bases; bases with no gene match: 10. The length of the CDR3 is 15 residues. CDR3 sequence: CASSRTGSGGQPQHF. Here the CDR3 DNA reads TGTGCCAGCAGCCGGACAGGGTCTGGGGGACAGCCCCAGCATTTT.

The chain has TRBV30 and TRBJ2-3; a possible D gene is TRBD2 (6 bases). Germline V gene lookup returns CDR1 GTSNPN and CDR2 SVGIG (reference sequence). This CDR3 has 14 residues. The ends were cut back, 5 bases at V and 5 bases at J, with 17 bases in the middle. The CDR3 DNA is TGTGCCTGGGGGGGTGGAGGGAGTAGAGATACGCAGTATTTT. The encoded protein is CAWGGGGSRDTQYF.

The V gene is TRBV9, the J gene TRBJ1-2, with a tentative D call TRBD1 (6 bases). CDR3 length equals 13 residues. The ends were cut back, 0 bases at V and 8 bases at J, with 11 bases in the middle. From germline, CDR1 is SGDLS and CDR2 YYNGEE. The CDR3 region has the DNA TGTGCCAGCAGCGTAGATCGACAGGACGGCTACACCTTC. Its protein is CASSVDRQDGYTF.

The chain carries TRBV10-3 and TRBJ1-6; the match to TRBD1 covers 9 bases. Germline CDR1 and CDR2: ENHRY and SYGVKD. V dropped 9 bases and J dropped 9; count of bases not matched to a gene: 6. This CDR3 is 13 amino acids long. As DNA, the CDR3 is TGTGCCATGCGGGACAGGGACTTTTCACCCCTCCACTTT. It encodes CAMRDRDFSPLHF.

V and J are TRBV30 and TRBJ1-2; no firm D call. The CDR3 sequence is 12 residues long. V shed 2 bases and J shed 8 bases, with 12 bases lying between them. Germline assignment: CDR1 GTSNPN and CDR2 SVGIG (reference sequence). The DNA of the CDR3 is TGTGCCTGGAGTTTCCTCGGGGAAGGCTACACCTTC. Translating it yields CAWSFLGEGYTF.

This chain links TRBV27 with TRBJ1-6; D perhaps matches TRBD1 (6 bases). Germline CDR1 is MNHEY and CDR2 is SMNVEV (reference sequence). This CDR3 contains 13 residues. The V end was cut by 5 bases, the J end by 9 bases, with 11 bases between. The CDR3 loop is CASSPGHSSPLHF. The CDR3 DNA follows: TGTGCCAGCAGTCCGGGACACTCTTCACCCCTCCACTTT.

This rearrangement joins TRBV14 to TRBJ2-7; TRBD1 agrees at 10 bases. CDR3 length: 15 residues. The germline V gene has CDR1 SGHDN and CDR2 FVKESK. The junction had 5 bases not matched to a gene; V was cut back by 3 bases and J by 3 bases. CDR3 loop: CASSQGTGVLYEQYF. The CDR3 DNA reads as TGTGCCAGCAGCCAGGGGACAGGGGTTCTCTACGAGCAGTACTTC.

The chain has TRBV7-2 and TRBJ2-7, with D tentatively TRBD2 (6 bases). V was cut by 0 bases and J by 9 bases, with 12 bases left in between. From germline, CDR1 is SGHTA and CDR2 FQGNSA. This CDR3 contains 13 residues. The CDR3 DNA reads as TGTGCCAGCAGCTTAGCAGGAGGGGAAGGGCAGTACTTC. This gives the protein CASSLAGGEGQYF.

This clone appeared a single time. The chain recombines TRBV9 with TRBJ1-1; TRBD1 aligns across 7 bases. The CDR3 extends over 12 amino acids. V lost 3 bases, J lost 7 bases, and 3 bases stayed unmatched. The germline V gene has CDR1 SGDLS and CDR2 YYNGEE. The chain's CDR3 is CASSARGSEAFF. The CDR3 bases are TGTGCCAGCAGCGCCAGGGGGAGTGAAGCTTTCTTT.

For this clone: The limits of the CDR3 on the DNA are not certain, so only TCRdb's listed CDR3 is given. This chain joins TRBV12-2 and TRBJ2-1; the table's D gene call, TRBD2, was not cross checked with the DNA. TRBV12-2 is termed a pseudogene. The CDR3 length is 15 residues, termini included. CDR3 loop: CASRSLVGRGNEQFF.

The table lists this clone with a few counts. This chain connects TRBV19 to TRBJ1-5, with D unclear. CDR1 LNHDA and CDR2 SQIVND come from the germline V gene (reference sequence). CDR3 length: 12 residues. Trimming took off 9 bases at V and 5 bases at J, with 11 bases between the two ends. In DNA form, the CDR3 reads TGTGCCAGCGCGTACCAGGATCAGCCCCAGCATTTT. Translated, it gives CASAYQDQPQHF.